This TCR beta chain was sequenced for a study of post-analysis software for immune sequencing data. Study at large: Relapsing-remitting, secondary progressive and progressive-relapsing multiple sclerosis courses were included.

The J segment lost 5 bases and the V segment lost 3 bases, leaving 6 bases of the junction unmatched. CDR3 length equals 15 residues. Germline V gives CDR1 DFQATT, CDR2 SNEGSKA (reference sequence). Points from the study as a whole: The five TRBV segments detected at higher frequency in patients than in controls included TRBV5-6, TRBV5-1 and TRBV20-1. Samples prepared in the same batch strongly co-clustered by F measure.

As for this clonotype: Its specificity is unknown.

The library was made from cDNA and included unique molecular identifiers. TCRdb re-called the PCR reads through MiXCR, storing one row per CDR3 protein. The repertoire holds a few hundred thousand distinct CDR3 sequences, around a third seen once, with roughly 6% in the top ten. This chain joins TRBV20-1 and TRBJ2-5, with 13 bases that match TRBD2. The sequence derives from a girl between 2 and 17 years old with multiple sclerosis. The sequenced material came from blood. CDR3 sequence: CSARGLAGPRETQYF. CDR3 sequence (DNA): TGCAGTGCTAGGGGACTAGCGGGACCACGGGAGACCCAGTACTTC.